This TCR beta chain was sequenced in a study of T cell changes during pregnancy in multiple sclerosis. Here immunoSEQ multiplex PCR was the method, and the copy in TCRdb shows in-frame clones only, minus some. The repertoire holds around 59,000 clones, roughly 90% seen once, with 2.5% to 3.5% in the top ten. Per germline, CDR1 SGHNT and CDR2 YYREEE (reference sequence). CDR3 length: 16 amino acids. Trimming removed 2 bases at V and 1 base at J, with 14 bases between. V gene TRBV5-4 combines with J gene TRBJ2-3, with D perhaps TRBD2 (5 bases). The sequenced sample was peripheral blood, obtained in the third trimester of pregnancy. This TCR was sampled from a female donor in good health, enrolled as a control in a pregnancy study. The CDR3 region is CASSFSVTTGTDTQYF. The CDR3 DNA reads TGTGCCAGCAGCTTCTCGGTGACTACGGGCACAGATACGCAGTATTTT.